The rows below give T cell receptor beta chains drawn from one sample of a study of blood T cell repertoires in COVID-19. Sequencing was performed with immunoSEQ multiplex PCR; in TCRdb, only in-frame clones are kept and a portion is missing. This table holds 100,000 to 150,000 clones, around nine tenths found once. The sample comprised peripheral blood. The receptors come from a man aged 45-60 years with COVID-19, enrolled during active disease. Each CDR3 is given with its conserved first and last residue. Each record gives: D gene, V gene, J gene, CDR3 protein. A D gene is named only where the DNA matches it firmly.

d_call: -; v_call: TRBV29-1; j_call: TRBJ1-2; cdr3_aa: CSVAGGDRNYGYTF
d_call: -; v_call: TRBV6-1; j_call: TRBJ1-5; cdr3_aa: CASSGSGFSSNQPQHF
d_call: TRBD1; v_call: TRBV7-2; j_call: TRBJ2-2; cdr3_aa: CASSLGERLGGRELFF
d_call: -; v_call: TRBV27; j_call: TRBJ2-6; cdr3_aa: CASSLGRPYSSGANVLTF
d_call: -; v_call: TRBV5-4; j_call: TRBJ2-5; cdr3_aa: CASSRDEGETQYF
d_call: -; v_call: TRBV30; j_call: TRBJ2-7; cdr3_aa: CAWSPQDYEQYF
d_call: TRBD1; v_call: TRBV9; j_call: TRBJ2-5; cdr3_aa: CASSTAGTAKETQYF
d_call: -; v_call: TRBV12-3/TRBV12-4; j_call: TRBJ1-5; cdr3_aa: CASIKGSNQPQHF
d_call: TRBD2; v_call: TRBV11-2; j_call: TRBJ2-7; cdr3_aa: CASSLGLAGSYEQYF
d_call: TRBD2; v_call: TRBV5-6; j_call: TRBJ2-1; cdr3_aa: CASSYGTSWEQFF
d_call: TRBD2; v_call: TRBV3-1/TRBV3-2; j_call: TRBJ2-2; cdr3_aa: CASSAGAGNTGELFF
d_call: -; v_call: TRBV21-1; j_call: TRBJ2-7; cdr3_aa: CASSKVRAGALEQYF
d_call: -; v_call: TRBV7-9; j_call: TRBJ1-1; cdr3_aa: CASSRTVEAFF
d_call: -; v_call: TRBV10-3; j_call: TRBJ1-1; cdr3_aa: CAISEGTEAFF
d_call: TRBD1; v_call: TRBV4-1; j_call: TRBJ2-3; cdr3_aa: CASSQYTGGGSTDTQYF
d_call: -; v_call: TRBV21-1; j_call: TRBJ2-1; cdr3_aa: CASSKLVPDNVAANNEQFF
d_call: TRBD2; v_call: TRBV25-1; j_call: TRBJ2-1; cdr3_aa: CASSLTSGVYNEQFF
d_call: -; v_call: TRBV18; j_call: TRBJ2-5; cdr3_aa: CASSGRRGQETQYF
d_call: -; v_call: TRBV25-1; j_call: TRBJ1-2; cdr3_aa: CASYEGLYGYTF
d_call: TRBD2; v_call: TRBV5-1; j_call: TRBJ2-5; cdr3_aa: CASSLELAGGFEETQYF
d_call: -; v_call: TRBV23-1; j_call: TRBJ1-1; cdr3_aa: CASSQSLGRDKMNTEAFF
d_call: TRBD1; v_call: TRBV11-1; j_call: TRBJ1-1; cdr3_aa: CASSSTGATEAFF
d_call: -; v_call: TRBV3-1/TRBV3-2; j_call: TRBJ1-6; cdr3_aa: CASSPRDKNSPLHF
d_call: -; v_call: TRBV6-5; j_call: TRBJ2-5; cdr3_aa: CASKNSKRQETQYF
d_call: -; v_call: TRBV3-1/TRBV3-2; j_call: TRBJ2-2; cdr3_aa: CASSQDIALGSTGELFF
d_call: TRBD2; v_call: TRBV6-6; j_call: TRBJ2-5; cdr3_aa: CASSRGLAASTQGETQYF